These 12 T cell receptor beta chains came from one sample sequenced in a study of T cells of healthy individuals. MiXCR, run by TCRdb on the 5' RACE reads, gives a single entry per CDR3 protein. Among tens of thousands of distinct CDR3 sequences listed, more than 4.5% were seen once. These receptors were collected from a female donor in good health.

This clonotype was counted ten times or more. The rearrangement links TRBV5-1 to TRBJ1-5; TRBD1 aligns across 7 bases. This CDR3 has 13 residues. Germline V gives CDR1 SGHRS, CDR2 YFSETQ. Losses at the gene ends were 7 bases for V and 2 bases for J; bases not matched to a gene: 3. CDR3 amino acids: CASRQGGNQPQHF. The CDR3 bases are TGCGCCAGCCGACAGGGTGGCAATCAGCCCCAGCATTTT. Full variable domain (outside the CDR3, taken from reference TRBV5-1 and TRBJ1-5): KAGVTQTPRYLIKTRGQQVTLSCSPISGHRSVSWYQQTPGQGLQFLFEYFSETQRNKGNFPGRFSGRQFSNSRSEMNVSTLELGDSALYLCASRQGGNQPQHFGDGTRLSIL.

This clonotype was observed a few times. V gene TRBV6-1 combines with J gene TRBJ1-5; no clear D. Trimming took off 6 bases at V and 0 bases at J, with 9 bases between the two ends. Germline V lookup: CDR1 MNHNS, CDR2 SASEGT. The CDR3 is 14 amino acids. The CDR3 nucleotides read TGTGCCAGCAGGAAAACAGCTAGCAATCAGCCCCAGCATTTT. Protein product: CASRKTASNQPQHF.

A note on this clonotype: This may arise from a read error, as a much more abundant clone is one base away. J is TRBJ2-7 and V is TRBV6-2 or TRBV6-3; D is ambiguous. The CDR3 extends over 13 amino acids. Per germline, CDR1 MNHEY and CDR2 SVGEGT. The CDR3 reads CTSSYSAGRRRHF. CDR3 DNA sequence: TGTACCAGCAGTTACTCCGCCGGGCGGCGCCGCCACTTC.

Concerning this clonotype: Germline is not matched at one junction end, which may reflect a read error. The gene calls are TRBV19 and TRBJ1-5; TRBD1 matches at 8 bases. This CDR3 contains 13 residues. Germline values: CDR1 LNHDA, CDR2 SQIVND (reference sequence). The CDR3 loop is CASIGDRNQPQNF. In DNA form, the CDR3 reads TGTGCCAGTATTGGGGACAGGAATCAGCCCCAGAATTTT.

This clonotype was detected many times. This chain uses TRBV18 with TRBJ1-1; 8 bases match TRBD1. The germline gives CDR1 KGHSH, CDR2 LQKENI. The CDR3 runs to 16 residues. With V trimmed by 2 bases and J by 2 bases, 7 bases remained unmatched. The CDR3 DNA reads as TGTGCCAGCTCACCAAAGCCGGGACAGGCTAACACTGAAGCTTTCTTT. The encoded protein is CASSPKPGQANTEAFF. Full variable domain (missing parts from reference TRBV18 and TRBJ1-1): NAGVMQNPRHLVRRRGQEARLRCSPMKGHSHVYWYRQLPEEGLKFMVYLQKENIIDESGMPKERFSAEFPKEGPSILRIQQVVRGDSAAYFCASSPKPGQANTEAFFGQGTRLTVV.

This chain connects TRBV20-1 to TRBJ2-3; tentatively, D is TRBD1 (6 bases). Germline V gives CDR1 DFQATT, CDR2 SNEGSKA (reference sequence). The CDR3 spans 14 residues. V was clipped by 6 bases and J by 1 base, with 14 bases between them. The CDR3: CSAPGAGGTDTQYF. For the CDR3, the DNA is TGCAGTGCCCCAGGGGCAGGGGGCACAGATACGCAGTATTTT.

The chain carries TRBV12-5 and TRBJ2-1, with D possibly being TRBD2 (5 bases). V lost 6 bases and J lost 0, with 12 bases in between. CDR1 is LGHNT and CDR2 is FRNRAP in the germline V gene. CDR3 length equals 15 residues. This CDR3 reads CASGPRGSSYNEQFF. CDR3 bases: TGTGCTAGTGGCCCTCGGGGTAGCTCCTACAATGAGCAGTTCTTC.

The chain employs TRBV20-1 and TRBJ2-5; 9 nucleotides align to TRBD2. The CDR3 extends over 14 amino acids. Germline V gives CDR1 DFQATT, CDR2 SNEGSKA (reference sequence). With V trimmed by 1 base and J by 7 bases, 7 bases remained unmatched. The CDR3 DNA follows: TGCAGTGCTAGAGGGGGTAGCGGGAGAGGGACCCAGTACTTC. It codes for CSARGGSGRGTQYF.

The chain uses TRBV6-2 or TRBV6-3 and TRBJ2-1; D call uncertain. Germline assignment: CDR1 MNHEY and CDR2 SVGEGT. The CDR3 length is 16 residues. Trimming pared 2 bases from V and 9 bases from J, leaving 20 bases between. CDR3 nucleotides: TGTGCCAGCAGTTACACCAGACGATTTGGCGTCGGTGAGCAGTTCTTC. It codes for CASSYTRRFGVGEQFF.

The chain joins TRBV18 to TRBJ2-6, with D tentatively TRBD1 (5 bases). Trimming left V 3 bases short and J 4 bases short, with 13 bases between. The CDR3 is 16 amino acids. Germline V gene data show CDR1 as KGHSH and CDR2 as LQKENI. CDR3 DNA: TGTGCCAGCTCACCGTATAAGGGGCCGGGGGCCAACGTCCTGACTTTC. Amino acid sequence: CASSPYKGPGANVLTF.

This clonotype was detected many times. V gene TRBV20-1 combines with J gene TRBJ2-7, with TRBD2 identical over 12 bases. CDR1 and CDR2 (germline): DFQATT, SNEGSKA (reference sequence). This CDR3 has 13 amino acids. With V trimmed by 6 bases and J by 2 bases, 2 bases remained unmatched. The CDR3: CSARLAGAYEQYF. CDR3 DNA sequence: TGCAGTGCGAGACTAGCGGGGGCCTACGAGCAGTACTTC.

The chain uses TRBV7-9 and TRBJ2-3; TRBD2 might be the D (5 bases). Germline CDR1 SEHNR, CDR2 FQNEAQ (reference sequence). V lost 2 bases and J 10 bases, leaving 13 bases between the germline ends. The CDR3 has 13 amino acids. DNA of the CDR3: TGTGCCAGCAGCTTACCAAATCCAGCGGCGCAGTATTTT. It yields the protein CASSLPNPAAQYF.